This T cell receptor beta chain was recovered during a study of T cells after yellow fever vaccination. CDR3 length: 15 residues. Unmatched junction bases numbered 10, after V lost 7 bases and J lost 2 bases. Broader study findings: A weaker but faster secondary response was observed, peaking on day 5 versus 15. High-abundance clonotypes from the bulk population could contaminate FACS-sorted repertoires. A minor fraction of clonotypes spanned both CD4 and CD8 compartments.

Template switching with 5'RACE generated the TCR cDNA and added a universal primer site and UMIs. TCRdb reprocessed the 5' RACE reads with MiXCR, giving one entry per CDR3 protein. The sample has a few hundred thousand distinct CDR3 sequences, 3.6% seen once. Regarding this clonotype: The antigen is unknown.

The source material was PBMCs, sampled 15 days after the yellow fever booster vaccination. The chain uses TRBV12-3 or TRBV12-4 and TRBJ2-5, with 7 bases matching TRBD2. The TCR was taken from a man younger than 35 who received the YFV17D yellow fever vaccine. The CDR3 DNA reads as TGTGCCAGCAAACTTCGAGCGGGGCTTCAAGAGACCCAGTACTTC. This gives the protein CASKLRAGLQETQYF.